This TCR beta chain was sequenced in a study of technical replicates of blood from a handful of donors. Generated by immunoSEQ multiplex PCR, the TCRdb table keeps only in-frame clones and is missing some. The sample has 15,000 to 20,000 clones; roughly 89% are singletons. This clone was seen a few times. The junction had 5 bases not matched to a gene; V was cut back by 0 bases and J by 7 bases. The CDR3 covers 14 residues. From germline, CDR1 is WNHNN and CDR2 SYGVQD (reference sequence). Material for sequencing was PBMCs. The sequence derives from a human donor in good health. This chain uses TRBV10-1 with TRBJ1-2, with 7 bases identical to TRBD1. In nucleotides, the CDR3 is TGCGCCAGCAGTGAGTCAAGGACAGGCTTTGGCTACACCTTC. This sequence encodes CASSESRTGFGYTF.